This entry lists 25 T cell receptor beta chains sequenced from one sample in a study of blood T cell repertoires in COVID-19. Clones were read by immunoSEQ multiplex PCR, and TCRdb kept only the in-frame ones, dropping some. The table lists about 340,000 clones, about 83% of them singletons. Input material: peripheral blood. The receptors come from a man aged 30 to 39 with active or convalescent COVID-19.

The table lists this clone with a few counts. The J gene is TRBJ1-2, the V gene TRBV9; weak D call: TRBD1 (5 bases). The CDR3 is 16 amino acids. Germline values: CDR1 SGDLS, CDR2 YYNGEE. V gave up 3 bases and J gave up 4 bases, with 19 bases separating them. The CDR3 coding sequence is TGTGCCAGCAGCGCCGGCCAGAGGAACGGGGGCTATGGCTACACCTTC. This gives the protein CASSAGQRNGGYGYTF.

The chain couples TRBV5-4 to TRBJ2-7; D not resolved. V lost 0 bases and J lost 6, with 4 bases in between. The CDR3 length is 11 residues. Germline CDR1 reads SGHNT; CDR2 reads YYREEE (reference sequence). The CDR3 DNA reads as TGTGCCAGCAGCTTGGACTCCGAGCAGTACTTC. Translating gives CASSLDSEQYF.

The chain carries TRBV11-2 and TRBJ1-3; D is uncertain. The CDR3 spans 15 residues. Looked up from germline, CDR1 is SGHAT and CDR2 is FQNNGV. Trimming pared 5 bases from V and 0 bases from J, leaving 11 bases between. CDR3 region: CASSLNTYSGNTIYF. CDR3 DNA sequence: TGTGCCAGCAGCCTAAATACGTACTCTGGAAACACCATATATTTT.

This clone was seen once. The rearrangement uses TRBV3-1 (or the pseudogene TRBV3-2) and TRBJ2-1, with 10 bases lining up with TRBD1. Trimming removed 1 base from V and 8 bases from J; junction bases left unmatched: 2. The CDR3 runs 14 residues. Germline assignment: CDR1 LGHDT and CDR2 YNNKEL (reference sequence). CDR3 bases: TGTGCCAGCAGCCAAGGGGACAGGGGCGATGAGCAGTTCTTC. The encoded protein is CASSQGDRGDEQFF.

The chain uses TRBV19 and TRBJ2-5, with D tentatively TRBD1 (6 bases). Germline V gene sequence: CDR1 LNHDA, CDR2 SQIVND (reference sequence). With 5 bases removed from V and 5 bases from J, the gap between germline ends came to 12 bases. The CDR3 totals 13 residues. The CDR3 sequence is CASSARGRETQYF. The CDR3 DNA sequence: TGTGCCAGTAGTGCCAGGGGACGGGAGACCCAGTACTTC.

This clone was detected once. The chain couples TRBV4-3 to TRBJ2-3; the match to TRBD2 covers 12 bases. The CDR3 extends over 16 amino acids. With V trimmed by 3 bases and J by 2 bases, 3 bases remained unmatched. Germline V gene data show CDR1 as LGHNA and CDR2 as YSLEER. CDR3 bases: TGCGCCAGCAGCCATACTAGCGGGAGGCCCACAGATACGCAGTATTTT. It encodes CASSHTSGRPTDTQYF.

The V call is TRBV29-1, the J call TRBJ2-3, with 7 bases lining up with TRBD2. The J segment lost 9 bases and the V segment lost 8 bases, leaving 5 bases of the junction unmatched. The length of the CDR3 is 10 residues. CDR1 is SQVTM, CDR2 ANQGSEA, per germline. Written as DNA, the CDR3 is TGCAGCTCGGGGGGAGACACGCAGTATTTT. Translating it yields CSSGGDTQYF.

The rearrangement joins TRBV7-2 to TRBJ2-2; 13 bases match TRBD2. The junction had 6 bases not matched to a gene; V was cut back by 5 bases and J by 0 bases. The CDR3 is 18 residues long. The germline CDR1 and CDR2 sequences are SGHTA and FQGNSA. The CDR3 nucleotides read TGTGCCAGCAGCCATACTAGCGGGAGGGCGGCGAACACCGGGGAGCTGTTTTTT. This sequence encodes CASSHTSGRAANTGELFF. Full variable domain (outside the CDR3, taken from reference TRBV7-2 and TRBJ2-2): GAGVSQSPSNKVTEKGKDVELRCDPISGHTALYWYRQSLGQGLEFLIYFQGNSAPDKSGLPSDRFSAERTGGSVSTLTIQRTQQEDSAVYLCASSHTSGRAANTGELFFGEGSRLTVL.

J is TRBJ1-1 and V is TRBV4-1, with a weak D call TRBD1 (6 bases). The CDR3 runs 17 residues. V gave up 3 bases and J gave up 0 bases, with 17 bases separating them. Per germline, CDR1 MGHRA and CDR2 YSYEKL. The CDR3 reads CASSQGPGHSMNTEAFF. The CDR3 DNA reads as TGCGCCAGCAGCCAGGGTCCGGGACACTCAATGAACACTGAAGCTTTCTTT.

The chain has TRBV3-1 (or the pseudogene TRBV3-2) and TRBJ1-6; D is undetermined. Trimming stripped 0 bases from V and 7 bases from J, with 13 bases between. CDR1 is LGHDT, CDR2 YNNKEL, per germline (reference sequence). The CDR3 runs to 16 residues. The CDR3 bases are TGTGCCAGCAGCCAAGATAGCCGGGGAGACAATTCACCCCTCCACTTT. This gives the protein CASSQDSRGDNSPLHF.

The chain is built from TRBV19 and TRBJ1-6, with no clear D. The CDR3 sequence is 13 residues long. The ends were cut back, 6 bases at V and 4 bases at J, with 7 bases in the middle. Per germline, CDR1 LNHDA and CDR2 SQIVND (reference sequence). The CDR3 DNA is TGTGCCAGTAGCCTACCTTATAATTCACCCCTCCACTTT. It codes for CASSLPYNSPLHF.

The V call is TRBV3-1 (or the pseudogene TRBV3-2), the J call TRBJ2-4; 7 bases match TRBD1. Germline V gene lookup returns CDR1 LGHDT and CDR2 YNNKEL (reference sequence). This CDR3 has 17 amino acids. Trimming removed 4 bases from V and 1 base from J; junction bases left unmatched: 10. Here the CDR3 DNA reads TGTGCCAGCAGCCGACGAGGGGGCGAGGGGGCCAAAAACATTCAGTACTTC. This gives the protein CASSRRGGEGAKNIQYF.

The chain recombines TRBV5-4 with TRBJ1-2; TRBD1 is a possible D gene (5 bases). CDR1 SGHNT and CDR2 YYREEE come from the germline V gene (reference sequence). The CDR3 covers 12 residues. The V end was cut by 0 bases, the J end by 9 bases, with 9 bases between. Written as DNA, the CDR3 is TGTGCCAGCAGCTTGGGGTCAGGGAGCTACACCTTC. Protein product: CASSLGSGSYTF.

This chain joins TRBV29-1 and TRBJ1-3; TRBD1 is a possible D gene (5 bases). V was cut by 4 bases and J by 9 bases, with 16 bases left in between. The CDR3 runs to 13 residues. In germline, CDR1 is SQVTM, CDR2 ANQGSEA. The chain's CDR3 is CSVVMQGEGTIYF. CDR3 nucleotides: TGCAGCGTTGTGATGCAGGGTGAAGGCACCATATATTTT. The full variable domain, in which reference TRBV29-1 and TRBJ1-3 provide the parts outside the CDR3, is SAVISQKPSRDICQRGTSLTIQCQVDSQVTMMFWYRQQPGQSLTLIATANQGSEATYESGFVIDKFPISRPNLTFSTLTVSNMSPEDSSIYLCSVVMQGEGTIYFGEGSWLTVV.

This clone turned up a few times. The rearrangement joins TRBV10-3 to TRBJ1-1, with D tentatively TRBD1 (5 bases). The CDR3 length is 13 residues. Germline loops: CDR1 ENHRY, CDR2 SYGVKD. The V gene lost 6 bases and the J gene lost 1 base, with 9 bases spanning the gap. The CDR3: CAIRITGNTEAFF. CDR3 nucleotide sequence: TGTGCCATCAGGATTACAGGGAACACTGAAGCTTTCTTT.

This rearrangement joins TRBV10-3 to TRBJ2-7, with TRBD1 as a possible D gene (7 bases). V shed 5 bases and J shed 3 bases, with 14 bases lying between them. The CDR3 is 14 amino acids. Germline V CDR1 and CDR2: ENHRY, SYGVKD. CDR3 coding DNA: TGTGCCATCAGTATAAGGCAGGGGGGCTACGAGCAGTACTTC. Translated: CAISIRQGGYEQYF.

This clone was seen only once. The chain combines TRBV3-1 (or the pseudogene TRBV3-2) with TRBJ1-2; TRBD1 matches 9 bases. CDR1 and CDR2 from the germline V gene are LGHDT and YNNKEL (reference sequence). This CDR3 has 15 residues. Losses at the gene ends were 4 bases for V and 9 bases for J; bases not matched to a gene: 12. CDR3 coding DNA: TGTGCCAGCAGCCGGGCCTCGGACAGGGGCCTCAGCTACACCTTC. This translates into CASSRASDRGLSYTF.

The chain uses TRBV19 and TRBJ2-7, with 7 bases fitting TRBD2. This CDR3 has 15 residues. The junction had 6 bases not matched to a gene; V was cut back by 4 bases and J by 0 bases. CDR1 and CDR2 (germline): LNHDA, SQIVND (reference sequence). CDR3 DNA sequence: TGTGCCAGTAGTACCCTTACGGGGGGCTCCTACGAGCAGTACTTC. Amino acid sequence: CASSTLTGGSYEQYF.

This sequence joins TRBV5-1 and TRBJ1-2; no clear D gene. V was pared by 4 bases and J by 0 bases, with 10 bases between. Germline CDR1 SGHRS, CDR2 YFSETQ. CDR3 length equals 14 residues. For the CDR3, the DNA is TGCGCCAGCAGCCCCTTCCAGGCTAACTATGGCTACACCTTC. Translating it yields CASSPFQANYGYTF.

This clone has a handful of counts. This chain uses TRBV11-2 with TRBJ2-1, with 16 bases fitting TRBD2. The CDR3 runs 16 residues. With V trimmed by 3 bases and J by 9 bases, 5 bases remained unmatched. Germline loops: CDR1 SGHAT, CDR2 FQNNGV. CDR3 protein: CASSFGTSGRGIEQFF. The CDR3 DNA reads TGTGCCAGCAGCTTCGGGACTAGCGGGAGGGGTATTGAGCAGTTCTTC.

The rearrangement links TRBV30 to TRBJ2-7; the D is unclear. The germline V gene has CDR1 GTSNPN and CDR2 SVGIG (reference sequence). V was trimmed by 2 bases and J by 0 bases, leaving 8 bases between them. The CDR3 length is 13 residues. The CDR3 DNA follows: TGTGCCTGGAGTTCGGGTAGCTCCTACGAGCAGTACTTC. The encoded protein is CAWSSGSSYEQYF. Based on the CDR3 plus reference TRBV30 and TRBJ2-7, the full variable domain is SQTIHQWPATLVQPVGSPLSLECTVEGTSNPNLYWYRQAAGRGLQLLFYSVGIGQISSEVPQNLSASRPQDRQFILSSKKLLLSDSGFYLCAWSSGSSYEQYFGPGTRLTVT.

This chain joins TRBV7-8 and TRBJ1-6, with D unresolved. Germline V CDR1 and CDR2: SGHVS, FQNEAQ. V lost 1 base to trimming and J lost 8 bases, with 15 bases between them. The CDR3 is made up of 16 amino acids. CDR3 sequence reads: CASSLEVGGADSPLHF. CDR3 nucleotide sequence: TGTGCCAGCAGCTTAGAAGTGGGAGGTGCGGATTCACCCCTCCACTTT. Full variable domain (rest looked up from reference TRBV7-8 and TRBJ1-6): GAGVSQSPRYKVAKRGQDVALRCDPISGHVSLFWYQQALGQGPEFLTYFQNEAQLDKSGLPSDRFFAERPEGSVSTLKIQRTQQEDSAVYLCASSLEVGGADSPLHFGNGTRLTVT.

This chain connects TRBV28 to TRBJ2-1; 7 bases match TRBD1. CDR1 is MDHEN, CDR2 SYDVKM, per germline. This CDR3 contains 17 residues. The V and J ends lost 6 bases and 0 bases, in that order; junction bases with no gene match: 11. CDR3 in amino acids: CASSLPPNRGSYNEQFF. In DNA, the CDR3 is TGTGCCAGCAGCCTTCCACCCAACAGGGGCTCCTACAATGAGCAGTTCTTC.

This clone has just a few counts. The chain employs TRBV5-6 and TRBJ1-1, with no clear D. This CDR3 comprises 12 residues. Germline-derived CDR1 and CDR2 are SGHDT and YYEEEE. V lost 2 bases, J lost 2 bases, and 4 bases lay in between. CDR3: CASSFLNTEAFF. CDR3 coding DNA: TGTGCCAGCAGCTTCCTTAACACTGAAGCTTTCTTT.

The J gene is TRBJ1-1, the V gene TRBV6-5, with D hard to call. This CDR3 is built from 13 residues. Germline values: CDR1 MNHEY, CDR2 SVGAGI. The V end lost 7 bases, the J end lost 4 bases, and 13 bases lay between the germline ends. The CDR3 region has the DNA TGTGCCAGCATTGCTCGGTCCGCCACTGAAGCTTTCTTT. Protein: CASIARSATEAFF.